These 9 T cell receptor beta chains share one sample of origin, sequenced in a study of Graves' ophthalmopathy and Graves' hyperthyroidism. The authors amplified TCR beta CDR3 regions, and they did so from RNA transcripts for repertoire sequencing. HTBI primers served in a first-round RT-PCR, which a second-round multiplex PCR followed. In TCRdb, the multiplex PCR reads were re-called with MiXCR into one record per CDR3 protein. The sample contains 650,000 to 900,000 distinct CDR3 sequences, 35% to 50% of which appear only once. Sequenced material: peripheral blood. The receptors shown here come from an adult man with Graves' ophthalmopathy.

This clonotype appeared many times. The chain has TRBV2 and TRBJ2-5; D remains ambiguous. This CDR3 has 14 amino acids. CDR1 is SNHLY, CDR2 FYNNEI, per germline. Trimming cost V 2 bases and J 5 bases, with 12 bases left between them. In DNA form, the CDR3 reads TGTGCCAGCAGTGAATCCCTCGGCGCGGAGACCCAGTACTTC. As protein: CASSESLGAETQYF.

This clonotype came up many times. V gene TRBV10-2 combines with J gene TRBJ1-1, with D possibly being TRBD1 (6 bases). The CDR3 loop spans 12 amino acids. Trimming took 8 bases from V and 6 from J, leaving 13 bases between them. Per the germline V gene, CDR1 is WSHSY and CDR2 is SAAADI. CDR3 region: CASVQGTAEAFF. In nucleotides, the CDR3 is TGCGCCAGCGTCCAGGGGACTGCTGAAGCTTTCTTT.

This chain uses TRBV11-1 with TRBJ1-2; tentative D call: TRBD1 (5 bases). V lost 0 bases and J 2 bases, leaving 16 bases between the germline ends. Germline CDR1 and CDR2: SGHAT and FQDESV (reference sequence). CDR3 length equals 17 residues. This CDR3 reads CASSLATIGGRNYGYTF. In nucleotides, the CDR3 is TGTGCCAGCAGCTTAGCGACTATTGGGGGGAGGAACTATGGCTACACCTTC. The full variable domain, with the rest looked up from reference TRBV11-1 and TRBJ1-2, is EAEVAQSPRYKITEKSQAVAFWCDPISGHATLYWYRQILGQGPELLVQFQDESVVDDSQLPKDRFSAERLKGVDSTLKIQPAELGDSAMYLCASSLATIGGRNYGYTFGSGTRLTVV.

This chain connects TRBV20-1 to TRBJ2-5, with D possibly being TRBD2 (6 bases). The assigned J gene may be wrong: the sequence end matches TRBJ2-1 better. The CDR3 totals 13 residues. Germline values: CDR1 DFQATT, CDR2 SNEGSKA (reference sequence). In DNA form, the CDR3 reads TGCAGTGCCAAAACGGGAGTTCCAAGGGAGCAGTTCTTC. Translation: CSAKTGVPREQFF.

The chain uses TRBV29-1 and TRBJ1-2, with 8 bases identical to TRBD1. The CDR3 has 12 residues. Germline values: CDR1 SQVTM, CDR2 ANQGSEA. The V segment lost 4 bases and the J segment 12 bases; nucleotides outside the gene matches: 10. CDR3 in amino acids: CSVVAGGLEDTF. Written as DNA, the CDR3 is TGCAGCGTTGTGGCAGGGGGCTTGGAAGACACCTTC.

This clonotype was detected a few times. One end of the junction fails to match germline, which may point to a read error. The chain recombines TRBV9 with TRBJ1-1; TRBD1 agrees at 8 bases. The CDR3 contains 11 residues. The V gene's germline CDR1 is SGDLS and CDR2 YYNGEE. This CDR3 is CASSAQGAPEF. The CDR3, as DNA: TGTGCCAGCAGCGCCCAGGGGGCCCCTGAATTT.

V is TRBV12-3 or TRBV12-4 and J is TRBJ1-5; 7 nucleotides match TRBD1. The CDR3 runs to 15 residues. V lost 5 bases to trimming and J lost 7 bases; unmatched junction nucleotides: 11. CDR3 nucleotide sequence: TGTGCCAGCAGTATAGACAGGGAGGGATACCAGCCCCAGCATTTT. Translating gives CASSIDREGYQPQHF.

In its sample, this clonotype was seen a few times. The chain links TRBV6-2 or TRBV6-3 to TRBJ2-5; possible D gene TRBD2, 6 bases. Looked up from germline, CDR1 is MNHEY and CDR2 is SVGEGT. V was trimmed by 2 bases and J by 2 bases, leaving 15 bases between them. The CDR3 contains 16 residues. The CDR3 DNA reads as TGTGCCAGCAGTTACCAGACGAAGACTAGACAAGAGACCCAGTACTTC. Translating it yields CASSYQTKTRQETQYF.

This clonotype has ten or more counts. The chain has TRBV20-1 and TRBJ1-4, with D unresolved. CDR3 length equals 15 residues. V lost 5 bases to trimming and J lost 7 bases, with 20 bases between them. Germline assignment: CDR1 DFQATT and CDR2 SNEGSKA (reference sequence). CDR3 residues: CSAELGMAGGEKLFF. DNA for the CDR3: TGCAGTGCTGAATTAGGGATGGCTGGCGGTGAAAAACTGTTTTTT.